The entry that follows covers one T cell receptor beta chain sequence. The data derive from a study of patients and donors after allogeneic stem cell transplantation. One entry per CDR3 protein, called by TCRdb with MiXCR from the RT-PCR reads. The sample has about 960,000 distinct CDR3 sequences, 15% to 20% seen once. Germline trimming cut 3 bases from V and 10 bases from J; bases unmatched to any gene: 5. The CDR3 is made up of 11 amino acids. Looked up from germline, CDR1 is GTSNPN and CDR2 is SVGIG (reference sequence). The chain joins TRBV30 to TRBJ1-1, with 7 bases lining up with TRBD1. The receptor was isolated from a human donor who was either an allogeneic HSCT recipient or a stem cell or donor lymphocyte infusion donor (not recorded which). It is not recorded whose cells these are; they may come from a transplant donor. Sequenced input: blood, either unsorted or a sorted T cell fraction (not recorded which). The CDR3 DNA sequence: TGTGCCTGGAGCCGACAGGGCGGAGCTTTCTTT. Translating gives CAWSRQGGAFF.